This T cell receptor beta chain was identified during a study of T cells in women clearing cervical HPV infection. Study-level background: Women with histologically confirmed HPV16-related CIN3 or worse, 2 with invasive cancer, served as cases. Blood came at first lesion visit for cases, post-clearance for controls. Study-level results: TRBV6-7 abundance was lower in cases than controls (roughly 0.11% versus 0.16%). A classifier using richness and V gene abundances reached an AUC of roughly 0.8.

For this clone: Its cognate antigen is unknown. The CDR3 extends 3 residues past the end of the read, so its final part is completed from the germline J gene.

Sequencing used immunoSEQ multiplex PCR; TCRdb keeps in-frame clones, though not all of them. The table for this sample gives tens of thousands of clones. CDR3 length equals 17 residues. Germline trimming cut 6 bases from V and 5 bases from J; bases unmatched to any gene: 12. The sample taken for sequencing was blood buffy coat. This clonotype was obtained from a woman between 18 and 70 years old with a cervical HPV16 infection that either progressed to CIN3+ or cleared (not recorded which). The chain joins TRBV12-3 or TRBV12-4 to TRBJ2-1; 11 positions agree with TRBD1. The CDR3 region is CASSRAGTGGFNNEQFF. CDR3 DNA, as far as it was read: TGTGCCAGCAGCCGGGCCGGGACAGGGGGATTTAACAATGAG.